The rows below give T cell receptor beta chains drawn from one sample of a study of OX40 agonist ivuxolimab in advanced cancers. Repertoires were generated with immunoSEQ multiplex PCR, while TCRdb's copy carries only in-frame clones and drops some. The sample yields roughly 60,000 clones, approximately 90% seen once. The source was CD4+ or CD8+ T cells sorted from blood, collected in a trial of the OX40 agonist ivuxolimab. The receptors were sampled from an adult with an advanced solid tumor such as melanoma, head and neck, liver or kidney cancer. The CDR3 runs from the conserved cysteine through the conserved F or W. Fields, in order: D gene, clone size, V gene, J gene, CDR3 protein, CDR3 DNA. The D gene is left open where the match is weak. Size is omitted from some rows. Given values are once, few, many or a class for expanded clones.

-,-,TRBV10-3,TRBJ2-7,CAISEPGDRLRQYF,TGTGCCATCAGTGAGCCAGGGGACCGTCTTAGGCAGTACTTC
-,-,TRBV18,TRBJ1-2,CASSPPEGYGYTF,TGTGCCAGCTCACCACCAGAGGGATATGGCTACACCTTC
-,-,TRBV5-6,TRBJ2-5,CAIGRGGETQYF,TGTGCCATCGGGCGAGGAGGGGAGACCCAGTACTTC
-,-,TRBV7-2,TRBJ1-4,CASSLVSSTNEKLFF,TGTGCCAGCAGCTTAGTCAGTTCAACTAATGAAAAACTGTTTTTT
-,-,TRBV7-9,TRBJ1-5,CASSLAGQGPNQPQHF,TGTGCCAGCAGCTTAGCGGGGCAGGGGCCTAATCAGCCCCAGCATTTT
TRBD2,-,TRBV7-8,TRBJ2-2,CASSSRLAGGTNTGELFF,TGTGCCAGCAGCTCCCGACTAGCGGGAGGGACGAACACCGGGGAGCTGTTTTTT
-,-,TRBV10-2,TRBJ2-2,CASTGSVTGELFF,TGCGCCAGCACGGGGTCGGTCACCGGGGAGCTGTTTTTT
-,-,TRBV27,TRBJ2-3,CASSFLGLKSNTDTQYF,TGTGCCAGCAGTTTTTTAGGTTTGAAATCCAACACAGATACGCAGTATTTT
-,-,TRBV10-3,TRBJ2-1,CAISEREYPYNEQFF,TGTGCCATCAGTGAAAGGGAGTATCCCTACAATGAGCAGTTCTTC
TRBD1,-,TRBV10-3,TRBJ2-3,CAISGARDRGPDTQYF,TGTGCCATCAGTGGGGCCCGGGACAGGGGGCCAGATACGCAGTATTTT
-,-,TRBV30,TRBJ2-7,CAWSADVGTYNYEQYF,TGTGCCTGGAGTGCAGATGTGGGGACTTACAACTACGAGCAGTACTTC
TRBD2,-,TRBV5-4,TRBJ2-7,CASSLFLAGGEQYF,TGTGCCAGCAGCTTGTTCTTAGCGGGAGGTGAGCAGTACTTC
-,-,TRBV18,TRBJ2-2,CASSPPGRSNTGELFF,TGTGCCAGCTCACCACCGGGCAGATCGAACACCGGGGAGCTGTTTTTT
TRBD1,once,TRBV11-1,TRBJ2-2,CASSYGQGANTGELFF,TGTGCCAGCAGCTACGGACAGGGGGCGAACACCGGGGAGCTGTTTTTT
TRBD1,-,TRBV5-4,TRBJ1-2,CASSSQIQGAFYGYTF,TGTGCCAGCAGCTCACAAATACAGGGGGCTTTCTATGGCTACACCTTC
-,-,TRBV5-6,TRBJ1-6,CASSGEQRDNSPLHF,TGTGCCAGCAGCGGAGAGCAGCGGGATAATTCACCCCTCCACTTT
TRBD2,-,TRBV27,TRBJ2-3,CASSLGVAGGTDTQYF,TGTGCCAGCAGCTTAGGGGTAGCGGGAGGTACAGATACGCAGTATTTT
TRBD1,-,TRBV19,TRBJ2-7,CASSIRDSSYEQYF,TGTGCCAGTAGTATACGGGACAGCTCCTACGAGCAGTACTTC
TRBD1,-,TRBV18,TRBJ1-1,CASSLRDRNTEAFF,TGTGCCAGCTCGCTTAGGGACAGAAACACTGAAGCTTTCTTT
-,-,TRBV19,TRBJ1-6,CASRPPGQLNSPLHF,TGTGCCAGTAGACCTCCGGGACAACTAAATTCACCCCTCCACTTT
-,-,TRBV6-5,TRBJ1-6,CASSYKGRAYNSPLHF,TGTGCCAGCAGTTACAAGGGCAGGGCCTATAATTCACCCCTCCACTTT
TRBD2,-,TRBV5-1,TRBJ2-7,CASSPTIAGGGYEQYF,TGCGCCAGCAGCCCTACCATAGCGGGAGGGGGGTACGAGCAGTACTTC
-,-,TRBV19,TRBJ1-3,CASSITGNSGNTIYF,TGTGCCAGTAGTATCACAGGGAACTCTGGAAACACCATATATTTT
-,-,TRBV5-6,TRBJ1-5,CASSVYRVRVSNQPQHF,TGTGCCAGCAGCGTATACAGGGTTCGAGTTAGCAATCAGCCCCAGCATTTT
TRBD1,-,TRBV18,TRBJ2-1,CASSPPSTGGGNEQFF,TGTGCCAGCTCACCACCCTCCACAGGGGGCGGGAATGAGCAGTTCTTC
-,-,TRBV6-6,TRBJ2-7,CASSYSASSYEQYF,TGTGCCAGCAGTTACTCGGCAAGTTCCTACGAGCAGTACTTC
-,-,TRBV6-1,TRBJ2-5,CASSELSTGQETQYF,TGTGCCAGCAGTGAACTGTCCACAGGACAAGAGACCCAGTACTTC
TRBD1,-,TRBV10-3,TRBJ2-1,CALSAGTGDDEQFF,TGTGCCCTCTCCGCCGGGACAGGGGACGATGAGCAGTTCTTC
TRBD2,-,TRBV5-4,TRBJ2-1,CASSLGSSGSYNEQFF,TGTGCCAGCAGCTTGGGTTCTAGCGGGAGTTACAATGAGCAGTTCTTC
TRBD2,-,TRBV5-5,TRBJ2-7,CASSLAGTRDYEQYF,TGTGCCAGCAGCTTGGCCGGGACTAGAGATTACGAGCAGTACTTC
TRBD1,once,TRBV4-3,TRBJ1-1,CASSQEVQGDFWGTEAFF,TGCGCCAGCAGCCAAGAGGTACAGGGGGATTTTTGGGGCACTGAAGCTTTCTTT
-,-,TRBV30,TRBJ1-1,CAWSKEGMNTEAFF,TGTGCCTGGAGTAAGGAGGGCATGAACACTGAAGCTTTCTTT
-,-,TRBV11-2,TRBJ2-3,CASSLEFVGTQYF,TGTGCCAGCAGCTTAGAGTTTGTCGGTACGCAGTATTTT
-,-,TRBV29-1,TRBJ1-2,CSGRTRNYGYTF,TGCAGCGGGCGAACACGCAACTATGGCTACACCTTC
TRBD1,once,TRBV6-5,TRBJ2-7,CASGTGGHEQYF,TGTGCCAGCGGGACAGGGGGACACGAGCAGTACTTC
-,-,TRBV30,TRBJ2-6,CAWARGSGANVLTF,TGTGCCTGGGCGCGGGGCTCTGGGGCCAACGTCCTGACTTTC
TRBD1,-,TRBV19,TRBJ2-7,CASSIPPGQPYF,TGTGCCAGTAGTATACCACCGGGACAGCCCTACTTC
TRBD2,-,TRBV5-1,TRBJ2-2,CASSLKTSSAGELFF,TGCGCCAGCAGCTTAAAGACTAGCTCGGCCGGGGAGCTGTTTTTT
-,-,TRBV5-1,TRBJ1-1,CASSRGSNTEAFF,TGCGCCAGTAGTCGGGGCTCGAACACTGAAGCTTTCTTT
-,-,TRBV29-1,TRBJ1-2,CSVVAGGRIGGYTF,TGCAGCGTTGTTGCCGGGGGGCGCATTGGTGGCTACACCTTC
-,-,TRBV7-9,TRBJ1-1,CASSPSGVFLAFF,TGTGCCAGCTCCCCATCTGGCGTTTTCTTAGCTTTCTTT
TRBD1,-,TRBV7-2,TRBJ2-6,CASSLGTGSGANVLTF,TGTGCCAGCAGCTTAGGGACAGGGTCCGGGGCCAACGTCCTGACTTTC
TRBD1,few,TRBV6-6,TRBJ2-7,CASSLSPGGAYEQYF,TGTGCCAGCAGTCTGTCGCCAGGGGGCGCCTACGAGCAGTACTTC
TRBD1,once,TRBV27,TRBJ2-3,CASSSLQGLGTDTQYF,TGTGCCAGCAGTTCATTACAGGGGTTGGGCACAGATACGCAGTATTTT
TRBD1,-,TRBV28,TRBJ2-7,CASRTGGGHEQYF,TGTGCCAGCAGGACAGGGGGCGGACACGAGCAGTACTTC
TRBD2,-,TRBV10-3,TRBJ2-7,CAISDRSGRAYYEQYF,TGTGCCATCAGTGACCGAAGCGGGAGAGCATACTACGAGCAGTACTTC
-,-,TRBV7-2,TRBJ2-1,CASTESGSSYNEQFF,TGTGCCAGCACCGAGTCGGGGAGCTCCTACAATGAGCAGTTCTTC
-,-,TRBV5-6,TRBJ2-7,CASSLRQAPLYEQYF,TGTGCCAGCAGCTTAAGACAGGCCCCACTCTACGAGCAGTACTTC
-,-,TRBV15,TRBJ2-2,CATSRDSVTGELFF,TGTGCCACCAGCAGAGACTCTGTCACCGGGGAGCTGTTTTTT
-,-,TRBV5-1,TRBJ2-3,CASSLGDSTDTQYF,TGCGCCAGCAGCCTGGGAGATAGCACAGATACGCAGTATTTT
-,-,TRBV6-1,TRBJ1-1,CASSSGTSRNTEAFF,TGTGCCAGCAGTAGCGGGACATCAAGGAACACTGAAGCTTTCTTT
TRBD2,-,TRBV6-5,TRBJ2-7,CASTAGGGPSYEQYF,TGTGCCAGCACCGCCGGGGGGGGGCCCTCCTACGAGCAGTACTTC
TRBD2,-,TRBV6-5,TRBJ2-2,CASRRPGLAGGELFF,TGTGCCAGCAGACGACCGGGACTAGCGGGCGGGGAGCTGTTTTTT
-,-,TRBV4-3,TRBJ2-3,CASSQEQRRAEADTQYF,TGCGCCAGCAGCCAAGAACAACGTCGGGCGGAGGCGGATACGCAGTATTTT